Sequencing of this T cell receptor (beta chain) was carried out in a study of T cells in narcolepsy. A word on this clone: Antigen unknown.

Study results and caveats: Autoreactive clone sequences were missing from some blood memory CD4+ repertoires.

The CDR3 is 13 amino acids. V was clipped by 11 bases and J by 5 bases, with 18 bases between them. Germline V lookup: CDR1 SGHTA, CDR2 FQGNSA. Method: immunoSEQ multiplex PCR; TCRdb's copy keeps in-frame clones and lacks some. Among tens of thousands of clones listed, approximately 90% were seen once. The chain links TRBV7-2 to TRBJ1-1, with D maybe TRBD1 (6 bases). This receptor was identified in a human donor with narcolepsy. Input material: CD45RA- memory CD4+ T cells from PBMCs. The chain's CDR3 is CAADRGQRTEAFF. As DNA, the CDR3 is TGTGCCGCAGACCGGGGACAACGGACTGAAGCTTTCTTT.